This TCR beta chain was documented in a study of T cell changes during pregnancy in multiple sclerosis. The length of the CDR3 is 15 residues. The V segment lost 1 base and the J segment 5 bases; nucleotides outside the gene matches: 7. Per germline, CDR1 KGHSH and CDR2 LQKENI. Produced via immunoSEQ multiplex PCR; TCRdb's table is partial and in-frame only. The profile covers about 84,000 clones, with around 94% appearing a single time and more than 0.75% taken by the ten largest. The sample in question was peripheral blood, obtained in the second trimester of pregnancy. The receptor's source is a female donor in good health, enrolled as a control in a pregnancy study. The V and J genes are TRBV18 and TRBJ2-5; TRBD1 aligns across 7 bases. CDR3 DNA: TGTGCCAGCTCACCACTGTCACTACAGGGGGAGACCCAGTACTTC. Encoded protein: CASSPLSLQGETQYF. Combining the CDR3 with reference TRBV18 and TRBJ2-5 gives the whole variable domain NAGVMQNPRHLVRRRGQEARLRCSPMKGHSHVYWYRQLPEEGLKFMVYLQKENIIDESGMPKERFSAEFPKEGPSILRIQQVVRGDSAAYFCASSPLSLQGETQYFGPGTRLLVL.